This T cell receptor beta chain came from a study of cytomegalovirus exposure and HLA in healthy donors. PCR was performed using 60 Vbeta and 13 Jbeta primers. Here immunoSEQ multiplex PCR was the method, and the copy in TCRdb shows in-frame clones only, minus some. Of about 150,000 clones in the sample, roughly 80% are singletons; the top ten hold 4% to 4.5%. Worth noting for this clone: The antigen remains unidentified.

The study's findings and limits: In an earlier analysis, in approximately 570 donors, most V segments appeared productive either ~90% or ~30% of the time.

Germline V gives CDR1 SGHAT, CDR2 FQNNGV. The CDR3 is 14 residues long. V lost 2 bases to trimming and J lost 9 bases, with 11 bases between them. The V call is TRBV11-2, the J call TRBJ1-6; TRBD1 is a possible D gene (5 bases). The sequenced sample was PBMCs. The receptor comes from a woman between 35 and 50 years old in good health and CMV-seropositive. CDR3 residues: CASSLMERGSPLHF. The CDR3 bases are TGTGCCAGCAGCTTAATGGAAAGGGGTTCACCCCTCCACTTT.